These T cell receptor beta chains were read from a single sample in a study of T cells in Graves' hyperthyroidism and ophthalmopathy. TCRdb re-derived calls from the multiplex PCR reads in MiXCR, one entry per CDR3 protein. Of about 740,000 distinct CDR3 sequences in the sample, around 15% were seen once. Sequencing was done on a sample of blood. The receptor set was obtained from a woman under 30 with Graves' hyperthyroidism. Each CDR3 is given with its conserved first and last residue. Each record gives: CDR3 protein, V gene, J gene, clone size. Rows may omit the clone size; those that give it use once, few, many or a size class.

CDR3: CASSVGGRGGQKHYEQYF
V: TRBV9
J: TRBJ2-7
size: many

CDR3: CASSLSAGNEQYF
V: TRBV7-3
J: TRBJ2-7
size: many

CDR3: CASSNGLAGVNEQFF
V: TRBV5-5
J: TRBJ2-1
size: many

CDR3: CSARDPGQGSSYEQYF
V: TRBV20-1
J: TRBJ2-7
size: NA

CDR3: CASSEGLAGITWADTQYF
V: TRBV9
J: TRBJ2-3
size: few

CDR3: CASSPRVMSPFF
V: TRBV7-8
J: TRBJ2-1
size: NA

CDR3: CASSLSGQGAYNEQFF
V: TRBV28
J: TRBJ2-1
size: many

CDR3: CAGSTGFETQYF
V: TRBV2
J: TRBJ2-5
size: few

CDR3: CASSTSGSADTQYF
V: TRBV4-2
J: TRBJ2-3
size: few

CDR3: CASSLIRGLTDTQYF
V: TRBV7-2
J: TRBJ2-3
size: many

CDR3: CASSFGDGRNNEQFF
V: TRBV27
J: TRBJ2-1
size: many

CDR3: CASSDSGRASYEQYF
V: TRBV28
J: TRBJ2-7
size: many

CDR3: CASSPFPGVEKLFF
V: TRBV28
J: TRBJ1-4
size: few

CDR3: CASSLPPWGEQFF
V: TRBV28
J: TRBJ2-1
size: NA

CDR3: CSVDYGGGPYEQYF
V: TRBV29-1
J: TRBJ2-7
size: many

CDR3: CSARATGGLVNEQFF
V: TRBV20-1
J: TRBJ2-1
size: many

CDR3: CASSELSPVYQPQHF
V: TRBV6-1
J: TRBJ1-5
size: few

CDR3: CASRGDRQGEGNTIYF
V: TRBV2
J: TRBJ1-3
size: many

CDR3: CASTLAETQYF
V: TRBV7-9
J: TRBJ2-5
size: many

CDR3: CASTFGGFGEQFF
V: TRBV6-1
J: TRBJ2-1
size: NA

CDR3: CSASSGTGNTGELFF
V: TRBV20-1
J: TRBJ2-2
size: few

CDR3: CASSVDRDRDYGYTF
V: TRBV9
J: TRBJ1-2
size: NA

CDR3: CASSHSGRTDTQYF
V: TRBV3-1
J: TRBJ2-3
size: many

CDR3: CAIRGQGTLGDTEAFF
V: TRBV19
J: TRBJ1-1
size: many

CDR3: CAWGDYNEQFF
V: TRBV30
J: TRBJ2-1
size: many

CDR3: CASMNSNYGYTF
V: TRBV6-1
J: TRBJ1-2
size: many